The next 27 T cell receptor beta chains were all read from a single sample in a study of cytomegalovirus exposure and HLA in healthy donors. PCR amplification relied on 60 Vbeta primers (plus 13 Jbeta primers). The data were produced by immunoSEQ multiplex PCR, yet TCRdb's version contains in-frame clones alone and is incomplete. This sample's table reports about 210,000 clones. The material sequenced was PBMCs. All receptors derive from a young woman in good health and CMV-seropositive.

V is TRBV6-1 and J is TRBJ2-1; 11 nucleotides match TRBD1. Per the germline V gene, CDR1 is MNHNS and CDR2 is SASEGT. The CDR3 spans 18 residues. The ends lost 0 bases at V and 2 bases at J; junction bases unmatched: 6. The CDR3 nucleotides read TGTGCCAGCAGTGAAGCGCGGACAGGGGGCCGTGCCTACAATGAGCAGTTCTTC. This gives the protein CASSEARTGGRAYNEQFF.

V is TRBV19 and J is TRBJ1-2; TRBD1 aligns across 9 bases. Germline-derived CDR1 and CDR2 are LNHDA and SQIVND (reference sequence). V trimming: 0 bases; J trimming: 4 bases; junction bases outside the gene matches: 9. The CDR3 length is 17 residues. CDR3 protein: CASSIDRRTGEIYGYTF. The CDR3 DNA reads TGTGCCAGTAGTATAGATCGGAGGACAGGGGAAATCTATGGCTACACCTTC. Drawing the rest from reference TRBV19 and TRBJ1-2, the complete variable domain is DGGITQSPKYLFRKEGQNVTLSCEQNLNHDAMYWYRQDPGQGLRLIYYSQIVNDFQKGDIAEGYSVSREKKESFPLTVTSAQKNPTAFYLCASSIDRRTGEIYGYTFGSGTRLTVV.

The chain links TRBV18 to TRBJ2-7; weak D call: TRBD2 (6 bases). V was trimmed by 3 bases and J by 2 bases, leaving 14 bases between them. This CDR3 comprises 15 residues. Germline V gene lookup returns CDR1 KGHSH and CDR2 LQKENI. The CDR3 here is CASSPGSGQTYEQYF. In nucleotides, the CDR3 is TGTGCCAGCTCACCCGGTAGCGGACAAACCTACGAGCAGTACTTC.

In the case of this clone: Germline is not matched at one junction end, which may reflect a read error. The chain employs TRBV5-6 and TRBJ2-2; possibly TRBD1 for D (6 bases). The CDR3 has 15 residues. Germline CDR1 reads SGHDT; CDR2 reads YYEEEE. The CDR3 loop reads CASRLGGGATGELFF. Written as DNA, the CDR3 is TGTGCCAGCCGCTTGGGTGGGGGCGCCACCGGGGAGCTGTTTTTT.

The genes are TRBV9 and TRBJ2-5; D perhaps matches TRBD2 (6 bases). V was shortened by 1 base and J by 4 bases, with 17 bases between the two germline ends. Germline lookup yields CDR1 SGDLS and CDR2 YYNGEE. The CDR3 contains 16 residues. CDR3 sequence reads: CASSVLGGIGGETQYF. Written as DNA, the CDR3 is TGTGCCAGCAGCGTATTGGGCGGGATCGGTGGAGAGACCCAGTACTTC.

This rearrangement joins TRBV27 to TRBJ2-2, with 7 bases lining up with TRBD2. The V gene end was trimmed by 6 bases and the J gene end by 6 bases; junction bases not matched to a gene: 10. CDR1 is MNHEY, CDR2 SMNVEV, per germline (reference sequence). The CDR3 runs to 15 residues. DNA for the CDR3: TGTGCCAGCAGCCCTGCCTTAGCGGGTCCCGGGGAGCTGTTTTTT. This sequence encodes CASSPALAGPGELFF.

The chain uses TRBV6-5 and TRBJ1-6, with D possibly being TRBD1 (5 bases). Looked up from germline, CDR1 is MNHEY and CDR2 is SVGAGI. The CDR3 has 14 residues. CDR3 region: CAAGGADYNSPLHF. CDR3 in DNA: TGTGCGGCTGGTGGGGCTGACTATAATTCACCCCTCCACTTT.

The rearrangement joins TRBV7-2 to TRBJ1-5; 9 nucleotides match TRBD1. Per the germline V gene, CDR1 is SGHTA and CDR2 is FQGNSA. J lost 7 bases, V lost 5 bases, and 12 bases had no gene match. The CDR3 is 16 residues long. The CDR3 protein is CASSPQGALNRQPQHF. The CDR3 nucleotides read TGTGCCAGCAGCCCACAGGGGGCGCTTAATAGACAGCCCCAGCATTTT.

This chain uses TRBV7-2 with TRBJ2-7, with D possibly TRBD1 on 5 matching bases. CDR3 length equals 13 residues. Germline V gene sequence: CDR1 SGHTA, CDR2 FQGNSA. Between the trimmed V and J ends, which lost 2 bases and 2 bases, there was a span of 7 bases. For the CDR3, the DNA is TGTGCCAGCAGCTTACCAGGGACCTACGAGCAGTACTTC. Its translation: CASSLPGTYEQYF. Together with reference TRBV7-2 and TRBJ2-7, the CDR3 gives the full variable domain: GAGVSQSPSNKVTEKGKDVELRCDPISGHTALYWYRQSLGQGLEFLIYFQGNSAPDKSGLPSDRFSAERTGGSVSTLTIQRTQQEDSAVYLCASSLPGTYEQYFGPGTRLTVT.

The chain has TRBV29-1 and TRBJ2-7; TRBD2 matches at 11 bases. This CDR3 is 20 amino acids long. J gave up 0 bases and V 6 bases, and 22 bases lay outside the gene matches. Germline-derived CDR1 and CDR2 are SQVTM and ANQGSEA. The CDR3 sequence: CSVTLPSPSGTSGFSYEQYF. The CDR3 nucleotides are TGCAGCGTCACCCTTCCAAGTCCCTCCGGGACTAGCGGATTCTCCTACGAGCAGTACTTC.

The chain recombines TRBV12-5 with TRBJ2-5; 10 bases agree with TRBD1. The CDR3 has 13 residues. The ends lost 6 bases at V and 4 bases at J; junction bases unmatched: 2. Germline V gives CDR1 LGHNT, CDR2 FRNRAP. As DNA, the CDR3 is TGTGCTAGTGGCCGGGACAGGGGAGAGACCCAGTACTTC. Amino acid sequence: CASGRDRGETQYF.

The chain carries TRBV7-8 and TRBJ2-1; TRBD1 aligns across 7 bases. Germline-derived CDR1 and CDR2 are SGHVS and FQNEAQ. V shed 2 bases and J 8 bases; nucleotides not matched to a gene: 6. The CDR3 is 14 residues long. Here the CDR3 reads CASSLRDRADEQFF. The CDR3 coding sequence is TGTGCCAGCAGCTTAAGAGACAGGGCGGATGAGCAGTTCTTC.

This rearrangement joins TRBV19 to TRBJ1-5; TRBD1 matches at 9 bases. Looked up from germline, CDR1 is LNHDA and CDR2 is SQIVND (reference sequence). The junction had 4 bases not matched to a gene; V was cut back by 4 bases and J by 3 bases. The CDR3 has 15 residues. The DNA of the CDR3 is TGTGCCAGTAGTAGGGGGACAGGGAACAATCAGCCCCAGCATTTT. This gives the protein CASSRGTGNNQPQHF.

The V gene is TRBV4-1, the J gene TRBJ2-1; D is possibly TRBD1 (6 bases). The length of the CDR3 is 15 residues. Trimming left V 0 bases short and J 2 bases short, with 8 bases between. Per germline, CDR1 MGHRA and CDR2 YSYEKL. This chain's CDR3 is CASSQDGQTYNEQFF. CDR3 DNA sequence: TGCGCCAGCAGCCAAGATGGACAGACCTACAATGAGCAGTTCTTC.

This chain links TRBV4-3 with TRBJ1-4; TRBD1 is a possible D gene (6 bases). V was cut by 4 bases and J by 5 bases, with 8 bases left in between. This CDR3 comprises 13 residues. The germline V gene has CDR1 LGHNA and CDR2 YSLEER. CDR3 loop: CASSRDKNEKLFF. The CDR3 DNA reads as TGCGCCAGCAGCCGGGACAAAAATGAAAAACTGTTTTTT.

The chain recombines TRBV5-6 with TRBJ1-2, with TRBD1 as a possible D gene (6 bases). Germline CDR1 SGHDT, CDR2 YYEEEE. The CDR3 contains 12 residues. V dropped 8 bases and J dropped 3 bases, with 11 bases sitting between them. The CDR3 DNA follows: TGTGCCAGTTCCCGGACAGACTATGGCTACACCTTC. Its protein is CASSRTDYGYTF.

The J gene is TRBJ1-1, the V gene TRBV11-2, with D uncertain. Germline CDR1 reads SGHAT; CDR2 reads FQNNGV. The CDR3 is 14 amino acids. Deletions cut 3 bases from V and 1 base from J, with 9 bases between. The CDR3 DNA is TGTGCCAGCAGCTTCGGCACAGAGAACACTGAAGCTTTCTTT. The encoded protein is CASSFGTENTEAFF.

The V call is TRBV7-2, the J call TRBJ2-3, with TRBD2 identical over 8 bases. Losses at the gene ends were 4 bases for V and 2 bases for J; bases not matched to a gene: 2. Germline V gives CDR1 SGHTA, CDR2 FQGNSA. The CDR3 loop spans 14 amino acids. This CDR3 is CASSSTSDTDTQYF. The CDR3, as DNA: TGTGCCAGCAGCTCGACTAGCGACACAGATACGCAGTATTTT.

The V gene is TRBV6-4, the J gene TRBJ2-2; no reliable D call. This CDR3 contains 13 residues. V dropped 2 bases and J dropped 5 bases, with 6 bases sitting between them. CDR1 MRHNA and CDR2 SNTAGT come from the germline V gene. The CDR3 nucleotides are TGTGCCAGCAGTGACGTACATACCGGGGAGCTGTTTTTT. It codes for CASSDVHTGELFF.

This chain joins TRBV5-1 and TRBJ2-2; D unclear. Germline CDR1 reads SGHRS; CDR2 reads YFSETQ. The V and J ends lost 2 bases and 0 bases respectively, with 8 bases between them. The length of the CDR3 is 15 residues. The CDR3 bases are TGCGCCAGCAGCTTTACAACACCGAACACCGGGGAGCTGTTTTTT. Amino acid sequence: CASSFTTPNTGELFF. The full variable domain, with the rest looked up from reference TRBV5-1 and TRBJ2-2, is KAGVTQTPRYLIKTRGQQVTLSCSPISGHRSVSWYQQTPGQGLQFLFEYFSETQRNKGNFPGRFSGRQFSNSRSEMNVSTLELGDSALYLCASSFTTPNTGELFFGEGSRLTVL.

Details on this clone: The germline gene is not matched at one end of the junction; a read error may be the cause. V is TRBV6-1 and J is TRBJ1-2; the D gene is possibly TRBD1 (6 bases). This CDR3 has 11 amino acids. The germline V gene has CDR1 MNHNS and CDR2 SASEGT. The CDR3 nucleotides read TGTGCCAGCAGTGAAGTAGTGGGGGCCGCCTTC. Its protein product is CASSEVVGAAF.

The V gene is TRBV27, the J gene TRBJ1-3; TRBD1 might be the D (6 bases). The CDR3 contains 15 residues. Germline loops: CDR1 MNHEY, CDR2 SMNVEV (reference sequence). V lost 5 bases, J lost 0 bases, and 11 bases lay in between. DNA for the CDR3: TGTGCCAGCAGTACAACAGGGAGCTCTGGAAACACCATATATTTT. Translating gives CASSTTGSSGNTIYF.

The chain has TRBV18 and TRBJ1-2; TRBD1 is a possible D gene (6 bases). Germline-derived CDR1 and CDR2 are KGHSH and LQKENI. Between the trimmed V and J ends, which lost 3 bases and 2 bases, there was a span of 13 bases. The CDR3 consists of 15 residues. The CDR3 DNA is TGTGCCAGCTCACCGGACGGACAGAGAAACTATGGCTACACCTTC. This translates into CASSPDGQRNYGYTF.

This sequence joins TRBV6-1 and TRBJ1-5, with 8 bases identical to TRBD1. V lost 6 bases, J lost 2 bases, and 6 bases stayed unmatched. This CDR3 is built from 15 residues. Germline CDR1 and CDR2: MNHNS and SASEGT. CDR3 DNA sequence: TGTGCCAGCAGAGCCGACAGGGGAGGCAATCAGCCCCAGCATTTT. Encoded protein: CASRADRGGNQPQHF.

This chain uses TRBV2 with TRBJ1-3, with a weak D call TRBD1 (5 bases). Germline CDR1 SNHLY, CDR2 FYNNEI. Deletions cut 7 bases from V and 4 bases from J, with 11 bases between. The CDR3 length is 13 residues. CDR3 DNA sequence: TGTGCCAGCACGACGGGACTCGGAAACACCATATATTTT. Protein: CASTTGLGNTIYF.

This sequence joins TRBV5-1 and TRBJ2-1, with D possibly TRBD2 on 5 matching bases. The CDR3 is 14 residues long. The V gene's germline CDR1 is SGHRS and CDR2 YFSETQ. Trimming removed 0 bases from V and 4 bases from J, with 8 bases in between. The CDR3 protein is CASSLARGYNEQFF. CDR3 DNA sequence: TGCGCCAGCAGCTTGGCCCGAGGGTACAATGAGCAGTTCTTC.

J is TRBJ1-5 and V is TRBV2, with 7 bases lining up with TRBD1. Per the germline V gene, CDR1 is SNHLY and CDR2 is FYNNEI. The CDR3 is made up of 14 amino acids. The V and J ends lost 7 bases and 6 bases, in that order; junction bases with no gene match: 9. This chain's CDR3 is CASTRQGTGQPQHF. CDR3 DNA: TGTGCCAGCACCCGACAGGGTACCGGTCAGCCCCAGCATTTT.